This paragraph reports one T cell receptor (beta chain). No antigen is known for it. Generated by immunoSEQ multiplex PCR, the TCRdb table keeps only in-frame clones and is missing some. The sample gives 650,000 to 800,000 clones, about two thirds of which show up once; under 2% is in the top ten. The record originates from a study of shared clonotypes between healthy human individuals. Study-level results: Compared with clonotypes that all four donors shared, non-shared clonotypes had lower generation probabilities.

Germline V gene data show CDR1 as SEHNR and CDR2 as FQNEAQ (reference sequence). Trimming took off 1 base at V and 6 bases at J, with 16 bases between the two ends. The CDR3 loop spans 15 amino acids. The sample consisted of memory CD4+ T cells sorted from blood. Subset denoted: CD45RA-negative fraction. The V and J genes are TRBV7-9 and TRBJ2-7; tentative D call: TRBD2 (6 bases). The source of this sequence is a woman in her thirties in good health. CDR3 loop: CASSLEMGEASEQYF. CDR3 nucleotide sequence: TGTGCCAGCAGCTTAGAAATGGGGGAGGCTAGCGAGCAGTACTTC.